Below, 20 T cell receptor beta chains from the same sample are listed, as sequenced in a study of long-term antiretroviral therapy in people with HIV. Survey-level immunoSEQ v3.0 assays were run. Some clones are missing from TCRdb's copy, which holds only in-frame ones; the method was immunoSEQ multiplex PCR. Here the sample spans roughly 15,000 clones, approximately 86% being singletons. The starting material was unsorted PBMCs, obtained 6.2 years after starting antiretroviral therapy. These receptors all stem from a man aged 35-49 years with HIV.

V and J are TRBV7-2 and TRBJ1-5; D gene ambiguous. CDR3 length: 14 residues. Germline CDR1 is SGHTA and CDR2 is FQGNSA. V was cut by 1 base and J by 2 bases, with 6 bases left in between. The CDR3 loop reads CASSLGGGNQPQHF. CDR3 sequence (DNA): TGTGCCAGCAGCTTAGGAGGCGGCAATCAGCCCCAGCATTTT.

This chain uses TRBV5-1 with TRBJ2-1; 9 bases align to TRBD2. Germline lookup yields CDR1 SGHRS and CDR2 YFSETQ. The CDR3 runs 15 residues. V shed 3 bases, J shed 8 bases, and the junction held 9 bases outside the gene matches. The CDR3 bases are TGCGCCAGCAGCTCCGCTAGCGGGATTTTCGATGAGCAGTTCTTC. Translating gives CASSSASGIFDEQFF.

This chain joins TRBV9 and TRBJ2-1; D is ambiguous. Germline loops: CDR1 SGDLS, CDR2 YYNGEE. The CDR3 sequence is 18 residues long. With 0 bases removed from V and 0 bases from J, the gap between germline ends came to 16 bases. CDR3 amino acids: CASSVASWSAYSYNEQFF. CDR3 in DNA: TGTGCCAGCAGCGTAGCTTCATGGAGCGCCTACTCCTACAATGAGCAGTTCTTC.

The chain uses TRBV7-8 and TRBJ2-7; the D is unclear. The CDR3 is made up of 12 amino acids. The V end lost 5 bases, the J end lost 6 bases, and 11 bases lay between the germline ends. Germline V gene sequence: CDR1 SGHVS, CDR2 FQNEAQ. The CDR3, as DNA: TGTGCCAGCAGCCGAGACGGTCCCGAGCAGTACTTC. It translates to CASSRDGPEQYF.

J is TRBJ1-5 and V is TRBV30, with D possibly matching TRBD1 (5 bases). Germline V gene data show CDR1 as GTSNPN and CDR2 as SVGIG (reference sequence). There are 13 residues in the CDR3. V lost 4 bases to trimming and J lost 11 bases, with 18 bases between them. The CDR3 sequence is CAWKGQGEGAQHF. CDR3 in DNA: TGTGCCTGGAAGGGGCAGGGAGAAGGAGCCCAGCATTTT. Based on the CDR3 plus reference TRBV30 and TRBJ1-5, the full variable domain is SQTIHQWPATLVQPVGSPLSLECTVEGTSNPNLYWYRQAAGRGLQLLFYSVGIGQISSEVPQNLSASRPQDRQFILSSKKLLLSDSGFYLCAWKGQGEGAQHFGDGTRLSIL.

This clone was picked up a small number of times. The chain couples TRBV11-2 to TRBJ1-2, with D maybe TRBD1 (5 bases). V lost 5 bases, J lost 4 bases, and 17 bases lay in between. Germline assignment: CDR1 SGHAT and CDR2 FQNNGV. The CDR3 is made up of 15 amino acids. The CDR3 region is CASSPGAREGYGYTF. The CDR3 DNA is TGTGCCAGCAGCCCCGGGGCCAGGGAAGGCTATGGCTACACCTTC.

This chain uses TRBV11-2 with TRBJ2-1, with D uncertain. Trimming stripped 5 bases from V and 0 bases from J, with 8 bases between. The CDR3 runs to 14 residues. In germline, CDR1 is SGHAT, CDR2 FQNNGV. CDR3 residues: CASSPRSSYNEQFF. CDR3 sequence (DNA): TGTGCCAGCAGCCCCAGAAGCTCCTACAATGAGCAGTTCTTC.

The gene calls are TRBV7-2 and TRBJ2-3; TRBD2 matches 7 bases. This CDR3 is built from 16 residues. The germline V gene encodes CDR1 SGHTA and CDR2 FQGNSA. V was clipped by 1 base and J by 2 bases; unmatched bases: 6. The CDR3 here is CASSLEGLAVTDTQYF. The CDR3 bases are TGTGCCAGCAGCTTAGAGGGTCTAGCGGTCACAGATACGCAGTATTTT.

The gene calls are TRBV9 and TRBJ1-1; no clear D. The germline V gene has CDR1 SGDLS and CDR2 YYNGEE. V was trimmed by 3 bases and J by 1 base, leaving 13 bases between them. The CDR3 is 15 residues long. DNA of the CDR3: TGTGCCAGCAGCGCCCCGGCAAGTGGGAACACTGAAGCTTTCTTT. Amino acid sequence: CASSAPASGNTEAFF.

The chain joins TRBV10-3 to TRBJ2-3; 9 positions match TRBD2. CDR3 length: 14 residues. With V trimmed by 11 bases and J by 5 bases, 11 bases remained unmatched. Germline CDR1 and CDR2: ENHRY and SYGVKD. This chain's CDR3 is CAGGSGGPGDTQYF. The CDR3 bases are TGTGCCGGGGGCAGCGGGGGGCCAGGAGATACGCAGTATTTT.

The V and J genes are TRBV30 and TRBJ2-7; TRBD1 is a possible D gene (5 bases). The CDR3 loop spans 13 amino acids. The germline V and J ends were trimmed by 4 bases and 5 bases, with 15 bases remaining between them. The germline V gene encodes CDR1 GTSNPN and CDR2 SVGIG (reference sequence). CDR3 region: CAWNKGVGNEQYF. CDR3 coding DNA: TGTGCCTGGAATAAAGGGGTTGGTAACGAGCAGTACTTC.

The chain has TRBV29-1 and TRBJ1-1; TRBD1 agrees at 8 bases. CDR3 length: 13 residues. V lost 7 bases, J lost 0 bases, and 4 bases stayed unmatched. From germline, CDR1 is SQVTM and CDR2 ANQGSEA. The DNA for the CDR3 is TGCAGCGCGGCAGGGGGCCTGAACACTGAAGCTTTCTTT. Amino acid sequence: CSAAGGLNTEAFF.

The V gene is TRBV27, the J gene TRBJ2-3; the D gene is possibly TRBD2 (6 bases). Per germline, CDR1 MNHEY and CDR2 SMNVEV (reference sequence). The CDR3 totals 13 residues. V dropped 4 bases and J dropped 5 bases, with 10 bases sitting between them. The CDR3 sequence: CASSSTSEDTQYF. The CDR3 nucleotides are TGTGCCAGCAGTTCGACTAGTGAAGATACGCAGTATTTT.

This chain links TRBV6-5 with TRBJ1-5, with TRBD1 as a possible D gene (6 bases). Trimming left V 0 bases short and J 5 bases short, with 11 bases between. CDR1 MNHEY and CDR2 SVGAGI come from the germline V gene. This CDR3 contains 15 residues. In DNA form, the CDR3 reads TGTGCCAGCAGTTACTCCCGAGGGGGGCATCAGCCCCAGCATTTT. It specifies CASSYSRGGHQPQHF.

The chain joins TRBV9 to TRBJ2-7, with D tentatively TRBD2 (5 bases). CDR1 SGDLS and CDR2 YYNGEE come from the germline V gene. With 0 bases removed from V and 2 bases from J, the gap between germline ends came to 18 bases. CDR3 size: 17 residues. The CDR3 is CASSVAGGDHETYEQYF. CDR3 nucleotides: TGTGCCAGCAGCGTAGCTGGAGGCGACCACGAGACCTACGAGCAGTACTTC. Using reference TRBV9 and TRBJ2-7 for the parts outside the CDR3, the full variable domain is DSGVTQTPKHLITATGQRVTLRCSPRSGDLSVYWYQQSLDQGLQFLIQYYNGEERAKGNILERFSAQQFPDLHSELNLSSLELGDSALYFCASSVAGGDHETYEQYFGPGTRLTVT.

This chain links TRBV28 with TRBJ1-2; TRBD1 matches 7 bases. V shed 6 bases and J 7 bases; nucleotides not matched to a gene: 8. Germline CDR1 is MDHEN and CDR2 is SYDVKM. This CDR3 comprises 13 residues. In nucleotides, the CDR3 is TGTGCCAGCAGGGGGGACAGCTTGACTGGCTACACCTTC. Translated, it gives CASRGDSLTGYTF.

The chain combines TRBV6-1 with TRBJ2-3, with 7 bases identical to TRBD2. CDR1 MNHNS and CDR2 SASEGT come from the germline V gene. V lost 6 bases to trimming and J lost 6 bases; unmatched junction nucleotides: 6. The CDR3 extends over 13 amino acids. CDR3 DNA: TGTGCCAGCAGGGCGGGACTATCCGATACGCAGTATTTT. This sequence encodes CASRAGLSDTQYF.

The chain is built from TRBV5-4 and TRBJ2-3; D not resolved. The CDR3 length is 14 residues. Germline CDR1 reads SGHNT; CDR2 reads YYREEE (reference sequence). Trimming stripped 4 bases from V and 2 bases from J, with 11 bases between. The CDR3 region is CASSLGPSTDTQYF. Here the CDR3 DNA reads TGTGCCAGCAGCCTTGGGCCTTCCACAGATACGCAGTATTTT.

The chain is built from TRBV13 and TRBJ2-1; the match to TRBD1 covers 12 bases. Germline CDR1 reads PRHDT; CDR2 reads FYEKMQ (reference sequence). The CDR3 contains 16 residues. J gave up 9 bases and V 5 bases, and 11 bases lay outside the gene matches. CDR3 sequence reads: CASSIRPGQGAGEQFF. The DNA of the CDR3 is TGTGCCAGCAGCATCCGACCGGGACAGGGGGCAGGTGAGCAGTTCTTC.

V is TRBV5-5 and J is TRBJ1-1, with 7 bases matching TRBD1. Germline-derived CDR1 and CDR2 are SGHKS and YYEKEE (reference sequence). V was clipped by 4 bases and J by 3 bases; unmatched bases: 6. This CDR3 is 14 amino acids long. CDR3 amino acids: CASSVRGQDTEAFF. CDR3 coding DNA: TGTGCCAGCAGCGTTAGGGGGCAGGACACTGAAGCTTTCTTT.